The next 26 T cell receptor beta chains were all read from a single sample in a study of blood T cell repertoires in COVID-19. Some clones are missing from TCRdb's copy, which holds only in-frame ones; the method was immunoSEQ multiplex PCR. The table has fewer than 200,000 clones, 85% seen once. Sequenced: peripheral blood. Receptors originate from a man aged 35 to 55 with acute or convalescent COVID-19.

This chain uses TRBV2 with TRBJ1-4; 8 bases fit TRBD1. The CDR3 is 12 amino acids. J was trimmed by 8 bases and V by 11 bases; bases with no gene match: 7. Germline values: CDR1 SNHLY, CDR2 FYNNEI. The CDR3 sequence is CAGGQGTEKLFF. CDR3 bases: TGTGCCGGAGGACAGGGAACCGAAAAACTGTTTTTT.

The chain links TRBV29-1 to TRBJ2-1, with 8 bases fitting TRBD1. CDR3 length equals 12 residues. V shed 6 bases, J shed 10 bases, and the junction held 8 bases outside the gene matches. Germline V CDR1 and CDR2: SQVTM, ANQGSEA. The chain's CDR3 is CSVKQGVYEQFF. The CDR3 DNA is TGCAGCGTAAAACAGGGGGTGTACGAGCAGTTCTTC.

The rearrangement joins TRBV7-9 to TRBJ2-7; tentative D call: TRBD2 (5 bases). The CDR3 has 13 amino acids. Trimming removed 4 bases from V and 0 bases from J, with 7 bases in between. Germline CDR1 and CDR2: SEHNR and FQNEAQ (reference sequence). CDR3 loop: CASSSGLSYEQYF. DNA for the CDR3: TGTGCCAGCAGCTCAGGACTCTCCTACGAGCAGTACTTC.

The chain employs TRBV6-6 and TRBJ1-2, with 7 bases lining up with TRBD1. The V gene's germline CDR1 is MNHNY and CDR2 SVGAGI (reference sequence). V lost 6 bases to trimming and J lost 8 bases; unmatched junction nucleotides: 6. This CDR3 contains 12 residues. The CDR3 spells CASSMTGNGYTF. CDR3 DNA sequence: TGTGCCAGCAGCATGACAGGGAACGGCTACACCTTC.

This chain joins TRBV7-6 and TRBJ2-3; D gene unclear. There are 15 residues in the CDR3. The V end lost 3 bases, the J end lost 1 base, and 11 bases lay between the germline ends. Per germline, CDR1 SGHVS and CDR2 FNYEAQ. The CDR3 sequence is CASSLEILGTDTQYF. DNA of the CDR3: TGTGCCAGCAGCTTGGAAATCCTAGGCACAGATACGCAGTATTTT.

This chain uses TRBV3-1 (or the pseudogene TRBV3-2) with TRBJ2-3, with 10 bases fitting TRBD2. The J segment lost 5 bases and the V segment lost 3 bases, leaving 11 bases of the junction unmatched. CDR1 LGHDT and CDR2 YNNKEL come from the germline V gene (reference sequence). The CDR3 contains 17 residues. The CDR3 nucleotides are TGTGCCAGCAGCCACTCCAGCGGGGGGGCCGTTGAAGATACGCAGTATTTT. Its translation is CASSHSSGGAVEDTQYF.

The V gene is TRBV24-1, the J gene TRBJ1-4; 8 bases fit TRBD1. The junction had 3 bases not matched to a gene; V was cut back by 3 bases and J by 1 base. CDR1 is KGHDR, CDR2 SFDVKD, per germline. The CDR3 runs to 16 residues. The CDR3 coding sequence is TGTGCCACCAGTGATCCAACAGGGGGAACTAATGAAAAACTGTTTTTT. Translated, it gives CATSDPTGGTNEKLFF.

This chain links TRBV7-8 with TRBJ2-1; D is possibly TRBD1 (8 bases). The length of the CDR3 is 15 residues. V was shortened by 6 bases and J by 2 bases, with 14 bases between the two germline ends. Germline V gene sequence: CDR1 SGHVS, CDR2 FQNEAQ. In DNA, the CDR3 is TGTGCCAGCAGTATACAGGGGGGGGCCTACAATGAGCAGTTCTTC. It yields the protein CASSIQGGAYNEQFF.

V gene TRBV28 combines with J gene TRBJ2-7; TRBD2 might be the D (5 bases). From germline, CDR1 is MDHEN and CDR2 SYDVKM. Trimming pared 5 bases from V and 4 bases from J, leaving 15 bases between. This CDR3 has 14 residues. CDR3 DNA: TGTGCCAGCAGTCCCCGGACTGATTATTACGAGCAGTACTTC. This translates into CASSPRTDYYEQYF.

The V and J genes are TRBV9 and TRBJ2-3, with 7 bases fitting TRBD1. V was clipped by 4 bases and J by 8 bases; unmatched bases: 13. Germline CDR1 reads SGDLS; CDR2 reads YYNGEE. The CDR3 runs to 15 residues. This CDR3 reads CASSPREGADGTQYF. As DNA, the CDR3 is TGTGCCAGCAGCCCCCGAGAGGGGGCCGATGGTACGCAGTATTTT.

J is TRBJ1-1 and V is TRBV5-1; 7 nucleotides match TRBD1. The V gene end was trimmed by 0 bases and the J gene end by 0 bases; junction bases not matched to a gene: 11. Germline V gives CDR1 SGHRS, CDR2 YFSETQ. The CDR3 is 18 amino acids. The CDR3 region is CASSLVAPQGFLNTEAFF. The CDR3 nucleotides read TGCGCCAGCAGCTTGGTAGCTCCACAGGGGTTTTTGAACACTGAAGCTTTCTTT. Variable domain in full (rest from reference TRBV5-1 and TRBJ1-1): KAGVTQTPRYLIKTRGQQVTLSCSPISGHRSVSWYQQTPGQGLQFLFEYFSETQRNKGNFPGRFSGRQFSNSRSEMNVSTLELGDSALYLCASSLVAPQGFLNTEAFFGQGTRLTVV.

This clone is a singleton in its sample. V gene TRBV4-3 combines with J gene TRBJ2-2; a weak D match, TRBD2 (7 bases). This CDR3 spans 15 amino acids. V was shortened by 0 bases and J by 5 bases, with 10 bases between the two germline ends. Germline CDR1 reads LGHNA; CDR2 reads YSLEER. The CDR3 reads CASSQEGGGTGELFF. The CDR3 coding sequence is TGCGCCAGCAGCCAAGAAGGGGGAGGGACCGGGGAGCTGTTTTTT.

CDR3 in amino acids: CASSSERTGGSYEQYF. The CDR3 DNA sequence: TGTGCCAGCAGCTCAGAAAGGACAGGGGGCTCCTACGAGCAGTACTTC. The rearrangement joins TRBV7-9 to TRBJ2-7; 10 bases fit TRBD1. The CDR3 extends over 16 amino acids. Germline lookup yields CDR1 SEHNR and CDR2 FQNEAQ (reference sequence). The V and J ends lost 4 bases and 0 bases, in that order; junction bases with no gene match: 6.

This chain connects TRBV18 to TRBJ2-7; 8 bases are a match to TRBD1. V shed 4 bases and J 6 bases; nucleotides not matched to a gene: 5. From germline, CDR1 is KGHSH and CDR2 LQKENI. The CDR3 runs 13 residues. CDR3 sequence: CASSRTDRAEQYF. CDR3 in DNA: TGTGCCAGCTCACGCACGGACAGGGCCGAGCAGTACTTC.

The chain links TRBV11-1 to TRBJ1-1; D unresolved. Per the germline V gene, CDR1 is SGHAT and CDR2 is FQDESV (reference sequence). Trimming removed 5 bases from V and 7 bases from J, with 8 bases in between. The CDR3 runs 11 residues. The DNA for the CDR3 is TGTGCCAGCAGCCCCCGGGGTGAAGCTTTCTTT. Encoded protein: CASSPRGEAFF.

J is TRBJ2-5 and V is TRBV9; 7 nucleotides match TRBD1. The trim removed 2 bases at V and 3 bases at J, leaving 7 bases unmatched. This CDR3 is built from 15 residues. Germline V lookup: CDR1 SGDLS, CDR2 YYNGEE. For the CDR3, the DNA is TGTGCCAGCAGCGTTGGGACAGCCTTTGAAGAGACCCAGTACTTC. Its translation is CASSVGTAFEETQYF.

The chain links TRBV11-1 to TRBJ1-2, with D unresolved. The CDR3 is 13 residues long. Trimming took off 0 bases at V and 8 bases at J, with 10 bases between the two ends. CDR1 and CDR2 from the germline V gene are SGHAT and FQDESV (reference sequence). The CDR3 DNA is TGTGCCAGCAGCTTAGCGCTTCGAGAGGGCTACACCTTC. As protein: CASSLALREGYTF.

The chain couples TRBV14 to TRBJ1-2; D gene uncertain. Trimming removed 4 bases at V and 2 bases at J, with 14 bases between. Germline CDR1 SGHDN, CDR2 FVKESK. This CDR3 comprises 15 residues. The CDR3 loop is CASSPTGRANYGYTF. DNA of the CDR3: TGTGCCAGCAGCCCGACTGGGAGGGCGAACTATGGCTACACCTTC.

The gene calls are TRBV19 and TRBJ2-3, with 10 bases identical to TRBD2. Germline V gene lookup returns CDR1 LNHDA and CDR2 SQIVND (reference sequence). The V segment lost 5 bases and the J segment 2 bases; nucleotides outside the gene matches: 4. This CDR3 has 15 amino acids. CDR3 sequence: CASSRGLADTDTQYF. CDR3 in DNA: TGTGCCAGTAGTCGAGGACTAGCGGACACAGATACGCAGTATTTT.

The gene calls are TRBV21-1 and TRBJ2-1; the table's TRBD1 call for D was not verified on the DNA. TRBV21-1 is a recognized pseudogene. CDR3 length: 12 residues. The CDR3 region has the DNA TGTGCCAGACAGGGGGCCTACAATGAGCAGTTCTTC. Protein product: CARQGAYNEQFF.

This chain uses TRBV5-1 with TRBJ1-1, with D perhaps TRBD1 (5 bases). The V end lost 3 bases, the J end lost 4 bases, and 10 bases lay between the germline ends. Germline-derived CDR1 and CDR2 are SGHRS and YFSETQ. This CDR3 is built from 13 residues. The CDR3 coding sequence is TGCGCCAGCAGCTGGTGGGGGGGCACTGAAGCTTTCTTT. Translation: CASSWWGGTEAFF.

The genes are TRBV6-5 and TRBJ2-1; the D is unclear. The CDR3 covers 14 residues. Germline loops: CDR1 MNHEY, CDR2 SVGAGI. The V end was cut by 10 bases, the J end by 3 bases, with 16 bases between. This chain's CDR3 is CATVVHRGYNEQFF. The DNA for the CDR3 is TGTGCCACCGTAGTGCACCGAGGCTACAATGAGCAGTTCTTC.

This chain links TRBV5-4 with TRBJ1-4, with D maybe TRBD1 (5 bases). This CDR3 comprises 13 residues. Germline V CDR1 and CDR2: SGHNT, YYREEE (reference sequence). V dropped 7 bases and J dropped 8 bases, with 15 bases sitting between them. The CDR3 nucleotides are TGTGCCAGCGGCCCCTGGGGCGAGGAAAAACTGTTTTTT. Residues: CASGPWGEEKLFF.

In its sample, this clone was seen a few times. The V gene is TRBV11-2, the J gene TRBJ2-7; a possible D gene is TRBD1 (5 bases). This CDR3 contains 15 residues. CDR1 and CDR2 from the germline V gene are SGHAT and FQNNGV. V was cut by 2 bases and J by 5 bases, with 16 bases left in between. CDR3: CASSLIPGLPNEQYF. As DNA, the CDR3 is TGTGCCAGCAGCTTAATCCCAGGGCTACCAAACGAGCAGTACTTC.

V is TRBV6-6 and J is TRBJ1-5; maybe TRBD1 (6 bases). The CDR3 covers 15 residues. In germline, CDR1 is MNHNY, CDR2 SVGAGI (reference sequence). Trimming left V 5 bases short and J 5 bases short, with 16 bases between. CDR3 loop: CASSQLRGGDQPQHF. The CDR3, as DNA: TGTGCCAGCAGTCAACTCAGGGGAGGGGATCAGCCCCAGCATTTT.

The V gene is TRBV5-1, the J gene TRBJ2-2; D unclear. The CDR3 length is 14 residues. Germline CDR1 SGHRS, CDR2 YFSETQ. Trimming shortened V by 4 bases and J by 4 bases, and 11 bases separated the two germline ends. CDR3 in amino acids: CASSDSRSTGELFF. Written as DNA, the CDR3 is TGCGCCAGCAGCGATAGTAGGAGCACCGGGGAGCTGTTTTTT.